This paragraph covers one T cell receptor (beta chain) sequence. Its specificity is unknown. This sample is part of a study of identical twins. General study points: Analyses based on zero insertions could be partly confounded by invariant MAIT and iNKT cells. In cord blood, abundant beta clonotypes had fewer insertions; memory showed no trend.

TCRdb reprocessed the 5' RACE reads via MiXCR and lists one record per CDR3 protein. The sample includes around 490,000 distinct CDR3 sequences, roughly an eighth seen only once; the top ten take about 0.97%. All donors comprised healthy Caucasians. This sample was shared with a second study, whose subject was yellow fever vaccine responses in identical twins.

The TCR sequence derives from a woman under 30 in good health. Sequencing was done on a sample of CD4+ T cells sorted from blood.

CDR3 bases: TGTGCCAGCAGCGCAGATCAAGAGACCCAGTACTTC. Protein: CASSADQETQYF. The chain has TRBV7-9 and TRBJ2-5; D is uncertain. This CDR3 region has 12 residues. Trimming stripped 5 bases from V and 2 bases from J, with 6 bases between. Germline V CDR1 and CDR2: SEHNR, FQNEAQ (reference sequence).